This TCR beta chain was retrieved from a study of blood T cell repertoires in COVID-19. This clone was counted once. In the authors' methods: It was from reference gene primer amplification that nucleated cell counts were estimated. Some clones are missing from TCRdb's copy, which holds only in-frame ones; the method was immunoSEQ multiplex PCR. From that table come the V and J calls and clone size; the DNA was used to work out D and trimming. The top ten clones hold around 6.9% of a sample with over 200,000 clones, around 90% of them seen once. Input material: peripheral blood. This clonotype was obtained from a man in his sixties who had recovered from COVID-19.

The CDR3, as DNA: TGCGCCAGCAGCGGCCAGGGAGGGGACAATGAGCAGTTCTTC. Translation: CASSGQGGDNEQFF. The V gene is TRBV5-1, the J gene TRBJ2-1; 7 bases align to TRBD2. Germline CDR1 is SGHRS and CDR2 is YFSETQ. The CDR3 totals 14 residues. The junction had 6 bases not matched to a gene; V was cut back by 4 bases and J by 5 bases.